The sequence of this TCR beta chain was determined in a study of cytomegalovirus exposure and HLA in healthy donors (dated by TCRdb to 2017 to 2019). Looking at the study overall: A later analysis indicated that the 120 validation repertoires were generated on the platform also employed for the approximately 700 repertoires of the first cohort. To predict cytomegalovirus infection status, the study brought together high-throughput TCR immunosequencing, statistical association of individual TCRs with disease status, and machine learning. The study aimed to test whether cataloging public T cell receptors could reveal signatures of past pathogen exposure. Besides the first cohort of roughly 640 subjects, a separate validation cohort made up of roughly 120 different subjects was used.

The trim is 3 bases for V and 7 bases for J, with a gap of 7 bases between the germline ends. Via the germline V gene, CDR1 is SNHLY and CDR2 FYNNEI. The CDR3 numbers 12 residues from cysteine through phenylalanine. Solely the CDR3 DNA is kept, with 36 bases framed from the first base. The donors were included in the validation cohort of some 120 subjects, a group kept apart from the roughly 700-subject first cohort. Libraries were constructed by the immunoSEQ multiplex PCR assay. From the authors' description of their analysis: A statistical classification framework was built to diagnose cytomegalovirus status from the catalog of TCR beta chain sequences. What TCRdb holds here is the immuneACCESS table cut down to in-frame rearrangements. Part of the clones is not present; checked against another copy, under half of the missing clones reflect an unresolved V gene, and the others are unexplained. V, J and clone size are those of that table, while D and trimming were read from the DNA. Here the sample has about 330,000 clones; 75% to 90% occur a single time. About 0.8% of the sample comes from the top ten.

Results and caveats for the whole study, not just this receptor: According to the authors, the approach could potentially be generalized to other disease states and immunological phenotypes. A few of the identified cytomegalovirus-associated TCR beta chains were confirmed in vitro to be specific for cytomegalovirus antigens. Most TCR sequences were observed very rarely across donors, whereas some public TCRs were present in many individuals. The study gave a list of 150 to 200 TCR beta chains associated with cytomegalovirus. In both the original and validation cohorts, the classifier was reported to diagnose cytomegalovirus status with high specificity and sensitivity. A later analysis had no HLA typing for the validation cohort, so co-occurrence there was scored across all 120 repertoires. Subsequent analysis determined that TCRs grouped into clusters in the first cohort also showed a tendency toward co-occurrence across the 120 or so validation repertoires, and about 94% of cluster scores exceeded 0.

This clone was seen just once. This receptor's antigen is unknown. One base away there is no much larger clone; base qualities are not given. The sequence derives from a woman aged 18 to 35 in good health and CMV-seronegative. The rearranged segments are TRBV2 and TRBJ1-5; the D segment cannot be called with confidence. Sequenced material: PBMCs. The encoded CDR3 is CASSDSWQPQHF. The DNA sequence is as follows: TGTGCCAGCAGTGATAGTTGGCAGCCCCAGCATTTT.